Listed below are T cell receptor beta chains from one sample, sequenced in a study of response to subunit inactivated influenza vaccine. One entry per CDR3 protein, called by TCRdb with MiXCR from the RT-PCR reads. The repertoire holds 450,000 to 600,000 distinct CDR3 sequences, less than 7.5% seen once, with approximately 14% in the top ten. This sample comprised PBMCs from blood, obtained less than 30 months after vaccination. The receptors were gathered from a man aged 50-75 years who received an inactivated influenza vaccine. Each CDR3 is given with its conserved first and last residue. A D gene is named only where the DNA matches it firmly. For some rows the clone size is stated as once, few or many, or as a class when expanded; others skip it.

V gene	J gene	D gene	clone size	CDR3 DNA	CDR3 protein
TRBV6-5	TRBJ1-4	TRBD1	few	TGTGCCAGCAGTTACTCATTAGGACCAGGGGGCCTTGAAAAACTGTTTTTT	CASSYSLGPGGLEKLFF
TRBV7-9	TRBJ2-7	.	.	TGTGCCAGCAGCTTTTCGGACGGATACTCCTACGAGCAGTACTTC	CASSFSDGYSYEQYF
TRBV10-3	TRBJ2-5	.	many	TGTGCCATCAGTGCGGCAGCCCAAGAGACCCAGTACTTC	CAISAAAQETQYF
TRBV6-1	TRBJ2-2	TRBD2	.	TGTGCCAGCGGACGGAGGCTAGCGGGCCCCACCGGGGAGCTGTTTTTT	CASGRRLAGPTGELFF
TRBV28	TRBJ2-7	.	many	TGTGCCAGCAGTTCACCCTACGAGCAGTACTTC	CASSSPYEQYF
TRBV7-2	TRBJ1-4	TRBD1	few	TGTGCCAGCAGCTTAGGATCTGGGACAGGGCTTGAAAAACTGTTTTTT	CASSLGSGTGLEKLFF
TRBV14	TRBJ1-2	.	few	TGTGCCAGCAGCCGGAATTTAGGGAGTGGCTACACCTTC	CASSRNLGSGYTF
TRBV4-3	TRBJ2-2	.	few	TGCGCCAGCAGCCAAGAGCGGGGTTTGTCTGGCGGGGAGCTGTTTTTT	CASSQERGLSGGELFF
TRBV5-1	TRBJ1-3	.	many	TGCGCCAGCAGCCCCGGACCCGGGGCGTACACCATATATTTT	CASSPGPGAYTIYF
TRBV29-1	TRBJ1-1	.	.	TGCAGCGTTGTAGTGGGGGGCACTGAAGCTTTCTTT	CSVVVGGTEAFF
TRBV7-6	TRBJ1-4	.	many	TGTGCCAGCAGCTTGACTCCGCCGGGGTTAGGCGAAAAACTGTTTTTT	CASSLTPPGLGEKLFF
TRBV2	TRBJ1-5	TRBD1	few	TGTGCCAGCAGTAAAGACAGGGGCAATCAGCCCCAGCATTTT	CASSKDRGNQPQHF
TRBV2	TRBJ2-7	.	few	TGTGCCAGCAGTGACCTCCTCCTGGAGCAGTACTTC	CASSDLLLEQYF
TRBV4-3	TRBJ2-1	.	.	TGCGCCAGCAGCCAAGAATTTATAGGGCTCACCTACAATGAGCAGTTCTTC	CASSQEFIGLTYNEQFF
TRBV20-1	TRBJ1-1	.	.	TGCAGTGCCCTAGACCGCGAAGGAGCTTTCTTT	CSALDREGAFF
TRBV6-2/TRBV6-3	TRBJ1-3	.	many	TGTGCCAGCAGTCTCTTCTCTGGAAACACCATATATTTT	CASSLFSGNTIYF
TRBV3-1	TRBJ2-3	TRBD2	few	TGTGCCAGCAGCATACGGACTAGCGGAAACCCCGCATCCTTT	CASSIRTSGNPASF
TRBV19	TRBJ2-5	.	few	TGTGCCAGTAGCCACGGACAGTCGGTCGGGAGTCAAGAGACCCAGTACTTC	CASSHGQSVGSQETQYF
TRBV11-2	TRBJ2-2	.	.	TGTGCCAGCGACCCAGGCTCGAACACCGGGGAGCTGTTTTTT	CASDPGSNTGELFF
TRBV21-1	TRBJ2-7	.	.	TGTGCCAGCAGCAAAGTGAAGCGGGATAACCGCGAGCAGTACTTC	CASSKVKRDNREQYF
TRBV6-1	TRBJ2-7	.	medium-sized	TGTGCCAGCACTTTATATGGATACGAGCAGTACTTC	CASTLYGYEQYF
TRBV7-9	TRBJ2-2	.	few	TGTGCCAGCAGCTTATTTGGGGGCTACAACACCGGGGAGCTGTTTTTT	CASSLFGGYNTGELFF
TRBV5-1	TRBJ2-1	TRBD2	.	TGCGCCAGCAGCCAATTAGCGGGATCGTCCTACAATGAGCAGTTCTTC	CASSQLAGSSYNEQFF
TRBV7-9	TRBJ2-2	TRBD1	few	TGTGCCAGCAGCCTAAGGGACAGCCCGCCCGGGGAGCTGTTTTTT	CASSLRDSPPGELFF